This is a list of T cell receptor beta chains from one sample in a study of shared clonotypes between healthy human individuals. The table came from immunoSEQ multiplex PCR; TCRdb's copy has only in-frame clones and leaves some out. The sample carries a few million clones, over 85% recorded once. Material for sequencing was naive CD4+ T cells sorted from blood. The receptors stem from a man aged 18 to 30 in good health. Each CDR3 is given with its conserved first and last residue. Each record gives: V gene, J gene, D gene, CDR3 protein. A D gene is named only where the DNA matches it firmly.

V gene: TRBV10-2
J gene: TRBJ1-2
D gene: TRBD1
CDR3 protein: CASSDPRQGGYGYTF

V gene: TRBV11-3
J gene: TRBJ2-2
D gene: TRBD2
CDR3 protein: CASSLDPKREGDTEELFF

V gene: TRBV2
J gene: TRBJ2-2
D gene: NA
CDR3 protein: CATQDDANTGELFF

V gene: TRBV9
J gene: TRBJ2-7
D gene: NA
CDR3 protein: CASSVDGRSYEQYF

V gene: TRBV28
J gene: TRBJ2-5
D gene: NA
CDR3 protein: CASSLVPTARGETQYF

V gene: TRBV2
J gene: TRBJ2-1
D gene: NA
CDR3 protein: CASSQTRGGYNEQFF

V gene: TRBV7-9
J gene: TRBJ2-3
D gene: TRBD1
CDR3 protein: CASSSGQESTDTQYF

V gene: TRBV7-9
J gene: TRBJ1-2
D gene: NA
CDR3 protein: CASSLKTPAAGYTF

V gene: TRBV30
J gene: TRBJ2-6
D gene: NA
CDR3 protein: CAGREYSGANVLTF

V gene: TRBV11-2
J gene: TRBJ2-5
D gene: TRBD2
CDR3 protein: CASSQGTSGSGETQYF

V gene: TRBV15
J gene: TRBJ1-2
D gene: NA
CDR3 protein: CATSRGRIGYTF

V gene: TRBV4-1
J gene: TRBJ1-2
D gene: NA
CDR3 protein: CASSATGRGPLDYGYTF

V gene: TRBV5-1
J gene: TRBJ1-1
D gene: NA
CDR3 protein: CASSFKTGTEYTEAFF